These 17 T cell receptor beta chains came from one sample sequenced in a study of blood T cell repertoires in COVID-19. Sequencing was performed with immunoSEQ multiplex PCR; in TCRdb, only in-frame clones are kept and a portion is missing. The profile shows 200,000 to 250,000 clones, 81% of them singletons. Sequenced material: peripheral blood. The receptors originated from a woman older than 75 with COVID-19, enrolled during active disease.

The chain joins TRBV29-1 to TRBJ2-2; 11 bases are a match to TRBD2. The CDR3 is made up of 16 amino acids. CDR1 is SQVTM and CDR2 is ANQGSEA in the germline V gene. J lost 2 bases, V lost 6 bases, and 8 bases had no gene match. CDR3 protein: CSVGGGTSGNTGELFF. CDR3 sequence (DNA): TGCAGCGTGGGGGGTGGGACTAGCGGAAACACCGGGGAGCTGTTTTTT.

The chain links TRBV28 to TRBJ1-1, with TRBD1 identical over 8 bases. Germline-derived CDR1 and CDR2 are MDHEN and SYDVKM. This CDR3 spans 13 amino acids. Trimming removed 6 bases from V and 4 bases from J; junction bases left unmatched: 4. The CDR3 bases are TGTGCCAGCAGGTCAGGGGGCTTCACTGAAGCTTTCTTT. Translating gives CASRSGGFTEAFF. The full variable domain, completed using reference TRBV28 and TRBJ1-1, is DVKVTQSSRYLVKRTGEKVFLECVQDMDHENMFWYRQDPGLGLRLIYFSYDVKMKEKGDIPEGYSVSREKKERFSLILESASTNQTSMYLCASRSGGFTEAFFGQGTRLTVV.

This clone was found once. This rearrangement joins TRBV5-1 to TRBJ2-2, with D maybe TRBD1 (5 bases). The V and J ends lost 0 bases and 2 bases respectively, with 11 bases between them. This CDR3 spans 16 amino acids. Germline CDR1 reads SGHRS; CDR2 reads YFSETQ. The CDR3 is CASSLEVGANTGELFF. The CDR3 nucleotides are TGCGCCAGCAGCTTGGAAGTAGGGGCCAACACCGGGGAGCTGTTTTTT.

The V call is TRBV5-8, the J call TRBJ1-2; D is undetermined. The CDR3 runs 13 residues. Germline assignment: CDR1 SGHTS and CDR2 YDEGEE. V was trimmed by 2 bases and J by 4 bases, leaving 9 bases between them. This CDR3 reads CASSLEGGYGYTF. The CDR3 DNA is TGTGCCAGCAGCTTAGAGGGAGGCTATGGCTACACCTTC.

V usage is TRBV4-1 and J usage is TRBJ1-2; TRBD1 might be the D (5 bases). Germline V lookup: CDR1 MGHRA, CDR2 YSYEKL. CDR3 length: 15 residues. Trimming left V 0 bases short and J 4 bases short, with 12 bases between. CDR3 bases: TGCGCCAGCAGCCAAGAGGCGGGGGTGGTCTATGGCTACACCTTC. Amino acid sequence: CASSQEAGVVYGYTF.

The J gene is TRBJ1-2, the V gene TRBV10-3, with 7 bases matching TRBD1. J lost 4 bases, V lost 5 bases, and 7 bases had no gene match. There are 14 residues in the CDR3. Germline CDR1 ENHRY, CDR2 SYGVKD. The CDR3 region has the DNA TGTGCCATCAGTACAGGGGCTGGTGGCTATGGCTACACCTTC. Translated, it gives CAISTGAGGYGYTF.

CDR3 loop: CASSLAFRDSWDNEQFF. As DNA, the CDR3 is TGCGCCAGCAGCTTGGCCTTTCGGGACTCTTGGGACAATGAGCAGTTCTTC. This chain uses TRBV5-1 with TRBJ2-1; maybe TRBD2 (6 bases). This CDR3 has 17 residues. The V and J ends lost 0 bases and 5 bases respectively, with 18 bases between them. Germline-derived CDR1 and CDR2 are SGHRS and YFSETQ.

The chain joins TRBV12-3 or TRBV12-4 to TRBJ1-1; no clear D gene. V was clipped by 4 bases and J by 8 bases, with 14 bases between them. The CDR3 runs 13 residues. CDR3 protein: CASSSYGFGEAFF. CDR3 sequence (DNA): TGTGCCAGCAGTTCATACGGCTTCGGGGAAGCTTTCTTT.

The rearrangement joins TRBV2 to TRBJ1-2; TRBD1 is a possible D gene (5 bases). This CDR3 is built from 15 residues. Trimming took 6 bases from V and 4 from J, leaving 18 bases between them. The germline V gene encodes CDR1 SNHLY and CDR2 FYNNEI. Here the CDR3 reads CASSPGLLRGYGYTF. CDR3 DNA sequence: TGTGCCAGCAGCCCGGGACTCCTTAGAGGCTATGGCTACACCTTC.

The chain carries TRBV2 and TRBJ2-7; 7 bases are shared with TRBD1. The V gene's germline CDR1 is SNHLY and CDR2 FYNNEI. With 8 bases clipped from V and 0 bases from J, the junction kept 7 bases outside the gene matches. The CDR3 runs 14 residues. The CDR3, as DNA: TGTGCCAGCTCTCGGGACAGTAACTCCTACGAGCAGTACTTC. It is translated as CASSRDSNSYEQYF.

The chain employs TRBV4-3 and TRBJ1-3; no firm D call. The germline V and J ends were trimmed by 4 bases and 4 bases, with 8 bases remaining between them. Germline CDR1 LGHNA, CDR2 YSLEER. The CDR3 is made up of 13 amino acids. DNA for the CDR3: TGCGCCAGCAGCCCCGTCCCGGGAAACACCATATATTTT. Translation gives CASSPVPGNTIYF.

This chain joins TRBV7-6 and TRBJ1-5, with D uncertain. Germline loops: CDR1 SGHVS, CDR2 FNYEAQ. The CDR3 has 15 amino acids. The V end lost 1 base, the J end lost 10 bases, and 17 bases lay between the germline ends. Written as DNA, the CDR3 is TGTGCCAGCAGCTTAGATGCTGGAAGAGGAAAACCCCAGCATTTT. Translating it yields CASSLDAGRGKPQHF.

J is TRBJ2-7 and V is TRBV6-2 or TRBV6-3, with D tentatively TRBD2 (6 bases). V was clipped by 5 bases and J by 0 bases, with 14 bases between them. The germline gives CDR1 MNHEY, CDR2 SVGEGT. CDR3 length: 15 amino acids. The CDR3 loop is CASSGGGSGSYEQYF. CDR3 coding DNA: TGTGCCAGCAGTGGTGGGGGTAGCGGCTCCTACGAGCAGTACTTC.

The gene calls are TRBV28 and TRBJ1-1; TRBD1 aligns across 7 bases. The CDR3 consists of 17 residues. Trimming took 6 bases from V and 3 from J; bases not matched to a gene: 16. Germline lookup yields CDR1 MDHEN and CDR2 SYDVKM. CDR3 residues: CASRRQGGAGLDTEAFF. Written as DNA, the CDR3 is TGTGCCAGCAGGAGACAGGGCGGAGCGGGTTTAGACACTGAAGCTTTCTTT.

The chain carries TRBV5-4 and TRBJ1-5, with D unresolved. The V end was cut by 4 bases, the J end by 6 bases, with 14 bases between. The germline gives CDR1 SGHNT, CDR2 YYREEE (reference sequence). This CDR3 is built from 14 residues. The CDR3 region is CASSRFGIGQPQHF. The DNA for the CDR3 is TGTGCCAGCAGCCGGTTCGGGATCGGTCAGCCCCAGCATTTT. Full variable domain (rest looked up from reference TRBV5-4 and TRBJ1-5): ETGVTQSPTHLIKTRGQQVTLRCSSQSGHNTVSWYQQALGQGPQFIFQYYREEENGRGNFPPRFSGLQFPNYSSELNVNALELDDSALYLCASSRFGIGQPQHFGDGTRLSIL.

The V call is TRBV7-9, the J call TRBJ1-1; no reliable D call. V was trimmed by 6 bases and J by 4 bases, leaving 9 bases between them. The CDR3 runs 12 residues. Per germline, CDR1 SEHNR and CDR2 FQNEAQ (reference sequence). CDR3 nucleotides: TGTGCCAGCAGTGTAGGAGGCACTGAAGCTTTCTTT. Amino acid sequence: CASSVGGTEAFF.

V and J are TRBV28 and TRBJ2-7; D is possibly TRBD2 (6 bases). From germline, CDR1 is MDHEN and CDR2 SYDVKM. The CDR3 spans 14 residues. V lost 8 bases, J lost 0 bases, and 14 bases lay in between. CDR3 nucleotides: TGTGCCAGCGGTAGCGGATATAGCTCCTACGAGCAGTACTTC. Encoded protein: CASGSGYSSYEQYF.